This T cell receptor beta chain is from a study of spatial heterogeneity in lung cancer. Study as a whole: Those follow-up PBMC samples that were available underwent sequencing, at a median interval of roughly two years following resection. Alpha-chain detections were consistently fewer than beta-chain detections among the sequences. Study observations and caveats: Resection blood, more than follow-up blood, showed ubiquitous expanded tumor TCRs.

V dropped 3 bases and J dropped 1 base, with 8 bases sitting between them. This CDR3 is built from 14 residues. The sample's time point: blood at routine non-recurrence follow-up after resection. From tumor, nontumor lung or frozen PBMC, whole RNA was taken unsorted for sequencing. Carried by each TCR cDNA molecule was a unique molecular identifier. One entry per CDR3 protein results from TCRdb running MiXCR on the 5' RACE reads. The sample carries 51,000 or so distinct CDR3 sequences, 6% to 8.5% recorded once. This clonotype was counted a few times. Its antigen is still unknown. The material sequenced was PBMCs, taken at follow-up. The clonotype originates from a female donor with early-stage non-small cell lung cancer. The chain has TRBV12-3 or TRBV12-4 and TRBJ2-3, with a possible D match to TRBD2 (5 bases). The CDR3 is CASSFRGGTDTQYF. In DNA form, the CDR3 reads TGTGCCAGCAGTTTTCGGGGAGGCACAGATACGCAGTATTTT.